These 19 T cell receptor beta chains were sequenced from one sample in a study of blood T cell repertoires in COVID-19. The assay was immunoSEQ multiplex PCR, and TCRdb's table has in-frame clones only and misses some. Of roughly 300,000 clones in the sample, nearly 90% were seen once. The sample consisted of PBMCs or T cells enriched from blood (not recorded which). The source of these receptors is a woman in her twenties or thirties who had recovered from COVID-19.

The chain couples TRBV11-2 to TRBJ1-1; D possibly corresponds to TRBD1 (5 bases). Germline assignment: CDR1 SGHAT and CDR2 FQNNGV. CDR3 length equals 11 residues. The ends were cut back, 11 bases at V and 5 bases at J, with 12 bases in the middle. CDR3 sequence (DNA): TGTGCCTCCGATGGGGGGACTGAAGCTTTCTTT. It specifies CASDGGTEAFF.

The chain is built from TRBV3-1 (or the pseudogene TRBV3-2) and TRBJ1-4, with D uncertain. Trimming shortened V by 5 bases and J by 7 bases, and 11 bases separated the two germline ends. There are 13 residues in the CDR3. The germline V gene encodes CDR1 LGHDT and CDR2 YNNKEL (reference sequence). The CDR3 nucleotides read TGTGCCAGCAGCACCGCGGCCGGTGAAAAACTGTTTTTT. It specifies CASSTAAGEKLFF.

This rearrangement joins TRBV6-4 to TRBJ2-2, with D maybe TRBD1 (5 bases). In germline, CDR1 is MRHNA, CDR2 SNTAGT. V gave up 0 bases and J gave up 4 bases, with 9 bases separating them. The CDR3 is 15 residues long. CDR3 region: CASSDSPGFTGELFF. DNA for the CDR3: TGTGCCAGCAGTGACTCCCCAGGGTTCACCGGGGAGCTGTTTTTT.

The rearrangement uses TRBV6-2 or TRBV6-3 and TRBJ1-6, with D maybe TRBD1 (5 bases). V lost 2 bases and J 10 bases, leaving 12 bases between the germline ends. The CDR3 totals 14 residues. Germline assignment: CDR1 MNHEY and CDR2 SVGEGT. The CDR3 loop reads CASSYAGGGSPLHF. CDR3 bases: TGTGCCAGCAGTTACGCGGGGGGTGGCTCACCCCTCCACTTT.

The V gene is TRBV13, the J gene TRBJ1-3; D remains unclear. There are 12 residues in the CDR3. CDR1 is PRHDT and CDR2 is FYEKMQ in the germline V gene (reference sequence). Trimming cost V 1 base and J 8 bases, with 6 bases left between them. This chain's CDR3 is CASSLVRDTIYF. The CDR3 DNA is TGTGCCAGCAGCTTAGTCCGCGACACCATATATTTT. The full variable domain, in which reference TRBV13 and TRBJ1-3 provide the parts outside the CDR3, is AAGVIQSPRHLIKEKRETATLKCYPIPRHDTVYWYQQGPGQDPQFLISFYEKMQSDKGSIPDRFSAQQFSDYHSELNMSSLELGDSALYFCASSLVRDTIYFGEGSWLTVV.

The genes are TRBV24-1 and TRBJ1-4; possibly TRBD1 for D (5 bases). The CDR3 has 14 residues. With 0 bases removed from V and 6 bases from J, the gap between germline ends came to 7 bases. Germline V gives CDR1 KGHDR, CDR2 SFDVKD. In DNA, the CDR3 is TGTGCCACCAGTGATTTGCCGGGGGATGAAAAACTGTTTTTT. Its protein product is CATSDLPGDEKLFF.

The rearrangement links TRBV29-1 to TRBJ1-1; D might be TRBD1 (6 bases). V lost 7 bases and J 1 base, leaving 13 bases between the germline ends. CDR1 and CDR2 from the germline V gene are SQVTM and ANQGSEA. The CDR3 sequence is 13 residues long. The CDR3 coding sequence is TGCAGCGGAGGACAGTCGACGAACACTGAAGCTTTCTTT. It yields the protein CSGGQSTNTEAFF.

The chain recombines TRBV6-5 with TRBJ1-1; 10 nucleotides align to TRBD1. CDR3 length equals 13 residues. V was pared by 2 bases and J by 9 bases, with 3 bases of the junction left unmatched. Germline V gene sequence: CDR1 MNHEY, CDR2 SVGAGI. The DNA of the CDR3 is TGTGCCAGCAGTTACCGGGACAGGGGACAAGCTTTCTTT. This sequence encodes CASSYRDRGQAFF.

The CDR3 DNA reads TGCGCCAGCAGCCCCAATGGTTGGACAAATGAAGGAGCTTTCTTT. Amino acids: CASSPNGWTNEGAFF. The chain joins TRBV5-1 to TRBJ1-1, with a possible D match to TRBD1 (5 bases). V was trimmed by 4 bases and J by 10 bases, leaving 23 bases between them. The CDR3 loop spans 15 amino acids. In germline, CDR1 is SGHRS, CDR2 YFSETQ.

The chain is built from TRBV15 and TRBJ1-4, with D possibly being TRBD1 (5 bases). Between the trimmed V and J ends, which lost 3 bases and 5 bases, there was a span of 13 bases. Germline lookup yields CDR1 LNHNV and CDR2 YYDKDF (reference sequence). The CDR3 is made up of 15 amino acids. The CDR3 coding sequence is TGTGCCACCAGCAGCCAGACAGACGAAAATGAAAAACTGTTTTTT. Translation: CATSSQTDENEKLFF.

There are a few counts of this clone. The chain has TRBV18 and TRBJ2-7; weak D call: TRBD2 (5 bases). This CDR3 is built from 17 residues. V lost 1 base to trimming and J lost 5 bases, with 21 bases between them. Germline values: CDR1 KGHSH, CDR2 LQKENI. CDR3 nucleotide sequence: TGTGCCAGCTCACCACTACCTCCCCCTTCAGCGGCGAACGAGCAGTACTTC. The encoded protein is CASSPLPPPSAANEQYF. The variable domain in full, with the rest retrieved from reference TRBV18 and TRBJ2-7, is NAGVMQNPRHLVRRRGQEARLRCSPMKGHSHVYWYRQLPEEGLKFMVYLQKENIIDESGMPKERFSAEFPKEGPSILRIQQVVRGDSAAYFCASSPLPPPSAANEQYFGPGTRLTVT.

The chain uses TRBV4-2 and TRBJ2-2; 14 positions match TRBD2. The CDR3 length is 17 residues. With 4 bases clipped from V and 6 bases from J, the junction kept 7 bases outside the gene matches. The germline gives CDR1 LGHNA, CDR2 YNFKEQ. CDR3 nucleotide sequence: TGTGCCAGCAGCCGTCAGACTAGCGGGGGGGCCCCCGGGGAGCTGTTTTTT. Protein: CASSRQTSGGAPGELFF.

The genes are TRBV19 and TRBJ2-5, with D perhaps TRBD1 (5 bases). In germline, CDR1 is LNHDA, CDR2 SQIVND (reference sequence). The CDR3 has 14 amino acids. Trimming took off 5 bases at V and 5 bases at J, with 15 bases between the two ends. In DNA form, the CDR3 reads TGTGCCAGTAGTCCCCCCAGGGTCGGGGAGACCCAGTACTTC. Translated, it gives CASSPPRVGETQYF.

The rearrangement links TRBV7-2 to TRBJ1-2, with 8 bases lining up with TRBD1. After removal of 3 bases from V and 8 bases from J, the junction contained 5 bases not matched to a gene. The CDR3 loop spans 13 amino acids. The germline V gene encodes CDR1 SGHTA and CDR2 FQGNSA. The CDR3 DNA reads TGTGCCAGCAGCTTGAGACAGGGGTGGGGCTACACCTTC. Translated, it gives CASSLRQGWGYTF.

On this clone: Other DNA sequences in the sample encode the same CDR3. The rearrangement uses TRBV5-1 and TRBJ1-2; D unresolved. This CDR3 spans 13 amino acids. Germline CDR1 reads SGHRS; CDR2 reads YFSETQ. V dropped 1 base and J dropped 2 bases, with 6 bases sitting between them. CDR3 sequence (DNA): TGCGCCAGCAGCTTGTCAGGCAACTATGGCTACACCTTC. Its protein product is CASSLSGNYGYTF.

The rearrangement links TRBV11-1 to TRBJ1-2, with no clear D. The CDR3 runs 15 residues. The V end lost 0 bases, the J end lost 4 bases, and 12 bases lay between the germline ends. Germline V CDR1 and CDR2: SGHAT, FQDESV (reference sequence). CDR3 sequence reads: CASSLAGDPGYGYTF. DNA of the CDR3: TGTGCCAGCAGCTTAGCCGGGGATCCTGGCTATGGCTACACCTTC.

V and J are TRBV4-1 and TRBJ1-5, with TRBD1 matching 8 bases. With 0 bases clipped from V and 7 bases from J, the junction kept 5 bases outside the gene matches. The CDR3 spans 15 residues. CDR1 and CDR2 (germline): MGHRA, YSYEKL. Written as DNA, the CDR3 is TGCGCCAGCAGCCAAGAGTCGGACAGGGAACAGCCCCAGCATTTT. Protein: CASSQESDREQPQHF.

The rearrangement uses TRBV3-1 (or the pseudogene TRBV3-2) and TRBJ1-2, with D perhaps matching TRBD1 (5 bases). This CDR3 is 14 amino acids long. V dropped 5 bases and J dropped 2 bases, with 12 bases sitting between them. The germline CDR1 and CDR2 sequences are LGHDT and YNNKEL (reference sequence). CDR3 amino acids: CASSFAGRNYGYTF. CDR3 nucleotide sequence: TGTGCCAGCAGCTTCGCAGGGCGGAACTATGGCTACACCTTC.

The chain carries TRBV11-2 and TRBJ1-3; D is undetermined. Germline V gene sequence: CDR1 SGHAT, CDR2 FQNNGV. The V end lost 5 bases, the J end lost 1 base, and 6 bases lay between the germline ends. The length of the CDR3 is 13 residues. CDR3 DNA: TGTGCCAGCAGCCCCGGGTCTGGAAACACCATATATTTT. Encoded protein: CASSPGSGNTIYF.